This is a list of T cell receptor beta chains from one sample in a study of blood T cells in healthy people across ages. MiXCR, run by TCRdb on the 5' RACE reads, gives a single entry per CDR3 protein. The profile covers fewer than 2,000,000 distinct CDR3 sequences, with 30% to 40% appearing a single time and 23% taken by the ten largest. Input material: blood. The receptors derive from a human donor in good health. The CDR3 runs from the conserved cysteine through the conserved F or W. The D gene is left open where the match is weak. Clone size, where shown, is once, few, many, or a class for clones that have expanded.

v_gene,j_gene,abundance,d_gene,CDR3nt,CDR3aa
TRBV7-2,TRBJ2-5,NA,NA,TGTGCCAGCAGCTTAGTCGGTCGGAGGGACCAAGAGACCCAGTACTTC,CASSLVGRRDQETQYF
TRBV18,TRBJ2-5,NA,TRBD2,TGTGCCAGCTCACCGCCTAGCGGGGGAAGCGAGACCCAGTACTTC,CASSPPSGGSETQYF
TRBV6-1,TRBJ1-3,once,NA,TGTGCCAGCAGTGATACGTTGGGACTCCGGGGAAACGCCATATATTTT,CASSDTLGLRGNAIYF
TRBV12-3/TRBV12-4,TRBJ2-1,NA,NA,TGTGCCAGCGGACGAACAGGGGAGGACAATGAGCAGTTCTTC,CASGRTGEDNEQFF
TRBV5-1,TRBJ1-6,NA,NA,TGCGCCAGCAACTTGGTTGACGGGGTCAATTCACCCCTCCACTTT,CASNLVDGVNSPLHF
TRBV20-1,TRBJ2-2,NA,NA,TGCAGTGCTAGATGGGGGGTATGGTCGAACACCGGGGAGCTGTTTTTT,CSARWGVWSNTGELFF
TRBV9,TRBJ2-5,few,NA,TGTGCCAGCGGGGGACTGTACCAAGAGACCCAGTACTTC,CASGGLYQETQYF
TRBV7-2,TRBJ2-7,NA,TRBD1,TGTGCCAGCAGTCGGGACAGGGGGCTATGGGAGCAGTACTTC,CASSRDRGLWEQYF
TRBV9,TRBJ1-4,NA,TRBD1,TGTGCCAGCAGCACTGGGGACAGCTATAATGAAAAACTGTTTTTT,CASSTGDSYNEKLFF
TRBV27,TRBJ1-2,few,TRBD1,TGTGCCAGCAGAGGGACAGTGACTGGGGGCTACACCTTC,CASRGTVTGGYTF